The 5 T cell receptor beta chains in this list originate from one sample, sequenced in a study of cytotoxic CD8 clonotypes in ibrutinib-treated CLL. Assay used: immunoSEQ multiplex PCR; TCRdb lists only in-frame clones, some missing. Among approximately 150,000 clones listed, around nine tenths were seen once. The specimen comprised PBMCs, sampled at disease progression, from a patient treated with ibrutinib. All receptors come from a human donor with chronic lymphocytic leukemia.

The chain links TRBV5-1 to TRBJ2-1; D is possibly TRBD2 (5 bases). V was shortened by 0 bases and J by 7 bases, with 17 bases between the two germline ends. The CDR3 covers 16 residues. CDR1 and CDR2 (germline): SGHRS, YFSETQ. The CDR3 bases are TGCGCCAGCAGCTTGGGTCCGGGGAAAGGAGAAAATGAGCAGTTCTTC. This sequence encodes CASSLGPGKGENEQFF.

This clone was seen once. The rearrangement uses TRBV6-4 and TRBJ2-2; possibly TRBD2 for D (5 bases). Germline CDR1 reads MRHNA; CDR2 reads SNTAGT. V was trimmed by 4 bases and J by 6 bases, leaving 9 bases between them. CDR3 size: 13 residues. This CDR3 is CASSAGFPGELFF. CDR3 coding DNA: TGTGCCAGCAGTGCGGGGTTTCCCGGGGAGCTGTTTTTT.

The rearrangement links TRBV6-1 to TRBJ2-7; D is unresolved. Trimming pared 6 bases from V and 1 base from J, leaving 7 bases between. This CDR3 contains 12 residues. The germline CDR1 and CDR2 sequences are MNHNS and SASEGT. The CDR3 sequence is CASSPISYEQYF. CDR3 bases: TGTGCCAGCAGCCCCATTTCCTACGAGCAGTACTTC.

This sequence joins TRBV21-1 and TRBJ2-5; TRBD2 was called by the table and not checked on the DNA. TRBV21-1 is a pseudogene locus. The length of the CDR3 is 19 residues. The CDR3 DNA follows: TGTGCCAGCAGCAACGTGAACGGAGGGACTAGCGGGAGTTGTGAGACCCAGTACTTC. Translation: CASSNVNGGTSGSCETQYF.

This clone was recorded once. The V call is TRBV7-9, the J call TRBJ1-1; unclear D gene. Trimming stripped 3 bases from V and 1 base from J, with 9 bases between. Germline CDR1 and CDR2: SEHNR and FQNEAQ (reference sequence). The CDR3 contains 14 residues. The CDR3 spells CASSLLNGNTEAFF. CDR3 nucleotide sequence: TGTGCCAGCAGCTTGCTCAACGGGAACACTGAAGCTTTCTTT. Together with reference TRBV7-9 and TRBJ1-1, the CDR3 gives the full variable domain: DTGVSQNPRHKITKRGQNVTFRCDPISEHNRLYWYRQTLGQGPEFLTYFQNEAQLEKSRLLSDRFSAERPKGSFSTLEIQRTEQGDSAMYLCASSLLNGNTEAFFGQGTRLTVV.